These 22 T cell receptor beta chains came from one sample sequenced in a study of OX40 agonist ivuxolimab in advanced cancers. Profiling relied on immunoSEQ multiplex PCR, and the TCRdb table lists in-frame clones only, not all of them. The sample has roughly 73,000 clones, 80% to 85% seen once. Here the sequenced sample was CD4+ or CD8+ T cells sorted from blood, taken in a trial of the OX40 agonist ivuxolimab. All receptors derive from an adult with an advanced solid tumor such as melanoma, head and neck, liver or kidney cancer.

The chain employs TRBV6-1 and TRBJ2-7, with 7 bases matching TRBD2. The CDR3 loop spans 12 amino acids. V dropped 8 bases and J dropped 0; count of bases not matched to a gene: 1. Per the germline V gene, CDR1 is MNHNS and CDR2 is SASEGT. CDR3 nucleotides: TGTGCCAGCCCGGGGGGCTCCTACGAGCAGTACTTC. Translating gives CASPGGSYEQYF.

This clone is a singleton in its sample. The chain combines TRBV30 with TRBJ1-6; D unresolved. CDR3 length equals 13 residues. From germline, CDR1 is GTSNPN and CDR2 SVGIG (reference sequence). The V end lost 0 bases, the J end lost 8 bases, and 8 bases lay between the germline ends. The CDR3 here is CAWSVGRDSPLHF. The CDR3 coding sequence is TGTGCCTGGAGTGTAGGTCGGGATTCACCCCTCCACTTT.

This clone showed up just once. The gene calls are TRBV4-3 and TRBJ2-5, with a possible D match to TRBD1 (5 bases). Trimming removed 1 base at V and 5 bases at J, with 17 bases between. This CDR3 contains 16 residues. CDR1 is LGHNA and CDR2 is YSLEER in the germline V gene. CDR3 sequence (DNA): TGCGCCAGCAGCCAAGCCCCTACGCAGGGTGGCGAGACCCAGTACTTC. It specifies CASSQAPTQGGETQYF.

The J gene is TRBJ2-5, the V gene TRBV4-1; 14 bases map to TRBD2. Germline values: CDR1 MGHRA, CDR2 YSYEKL. This CDR3 has 17 amino acids. The V segment lost 3 bases and the J segment 4 bases; nucleotides outside the gene matches: 7. CDR3 DNA sequence: TGCGCCAGCAGCCAGACTAGCGGGAGGGCCGAAATAGAGACCCAGTACTTC. Translation: CASSQTSGRAEIETQYF.

The J gene is TRBJ2-5, the V gene TRBV18; 8 bases are shared with TRBD1. The end of the DNA is better explained by TRBJ2-7, so the J call may be wrong. The CDR3 runs to 15 residues. Germline V CDR1 and CDR2: KGHSH, LQKENI. In DNA, the CDR3 is TGTGCCACCAAGACGAACCAGGGGGCAGAGTACGAGCAGTACTTC. The encoded protein is CATKTNQGAEYEQYF.

Notes on this clone: The junction and the germline gene differ at one end; a read error may be behind it. The chain couples TRBV7-3 to TRBJ1-1, with TRBD1 as a possible D gene (6 bases). Germline CDR1 reads SGHTA; CDR2 reads FQGTGA. The CDR3 has 13 amino acids. CDR3 region: CASSLSRSGEVFF. CDR3 bases: TGTGCCAGCAGCTTATCTCGCTCAGGGGAAGTTTTCTTT.

This clone was seen more than once but under ten times. The chain couples TRBV19 to TRBJ2-5; 7 bases fit TRBD1. There are 15 residues in the CDR3. J lost 1 base, V lost 3 bases, and 5 bases had no gene match. Germline V gene data show CDR1 as LNHDA and CDR2 as SQIVND (reference sequence). As DNA, the CDR3 is TGTGCCAGTAGTATTGGGCCAGGGGGCCAAGAGACCCAGTACTTC. It is translated as CASSIGPGGQETQYF.

The CDR3 region is CASSSTWANEKLFF. CDR3 DNA sequence: TGTGCCAGCAGTTCAACCTGGGCCAATGAAAAACTGTTTTTT. V usage is TRBV27 and J usage is TRBJ1-4; D gene uncertain. CDR1 and CDR2 (germline): MNHEY, SMNVEV (reference sequence). V was trimmed by 4 bases and J by 5 bases, leaving 11 bases between them. The CDR3 covers 14 residues.

The chain carries TRBV12-5 and TRBJ1-4, with 8 bases lining up with TRBD1. Germline loops: CDR1 LGHNT, CDR2 FRNRAP. Unmatched junction bases numbered 4, after V lost 6 bases and J lost 4 bases. The CDR3 length is 14 residues. The CDR3 is CASGGGQVNEKLFF. The CDR3, as DNA: TGTGCTAGTGGGGGGGGACAGGTTAATGAAAAACTGTTTTTT.

V usage is TRBV15 and J usage is TRBJ2-3, with no clear D. The CDR3 has 12 amino acids. Trimming removed 0 bases at V and 6 bases at J, with 4 bases between. Germline CDR1 LNHNV, CDR2 YYDKDF (reference sequence). Here the CDR3 reads CATSRDRDTQYF. The CDR3 DNA is TGTGCCACCAGCAGAGACCGCGATACGCAGTATTTT.

This sequence joins TRBV6-6 and TRBJ2-5; the D gene is possibly TRBD1 (6 bases). Per the germline V gene, CDR1 is MNHNY and CDR2 is SVGAGI (reference sequence). Trimming took 4 bases from V and 5 from J, leaving 11 bases between them. The CDR3 consists of 13 residues. CDR3 loop: CASSFLGAETQYF. For the CDR3, the DNA is TGTGCCAGCAGTTTCCTGGGGGCGGAGACCCAGTACTTC.

This clone was counted a few times. The chain is built from TRBV7-9 and TRBJ2-7; weak D call: TRBD1 (6 bases). The V end lost 6 bases, the J end lost 6 bases, and 21 bases lay between the germline ends. Germline CDR1 reads SEHNR; CDR2 reads FQNEAQ (reference sequence). CDR3 length: 15 residues. The CDR3 reads CASSPTDSPSGEQYF. The DNA for the CDR3 is TGTGCCAGCAGTCCAACGGACAGTCCCTCGGGCGAGCAGTACTTC.

The chain combines TRBV18 with TRBJ2-3; no definite D call. Germline loops: CDR1 KGHSH, CDR2 LQKENI. V was shortened by 3 bases and J by 0 bases, with 4 bases between the two germline ends. The CDR3 has 13 residues. This chain's CDR3 is CASSPPSTDTQYF. The CDR3 coding sequence is TGTGCCAGCTCACCCCCTAGCACAGATACGCAGTATTTT. Filled out from reference TRBV18 and TRBJ2-3, the complete variable domain reads NAGVMQNPRHLVRRRGQEARLRCSPMKGHSHVYWYRQLPEEGLKFMVYLQKENIIDESGMPKERFSAEFPKEGPSILRIQQVVRGDSAAYFCASSPPSTDTQYFGPGTRLTVL.

The J gene is TRBJ2-3, the V gene TRBV6-5; maybe TRBD1 (6 bases). Trimming pared 10 bases from V and 2 bases from J, leaving 13 bases between. This CDR3 is 13 amino acids long. The germline V gene encodes CDR1 MNHEY and CDR2 SVGAGI. The CDR3 nucleotides are TGTGCCACCTCTTGGGACATCACAGATACGCAGTATTTT. This translates into CATSWDITDTQYF.

This chain connects TRBV2 to TRBJ1-1; perhaps TRBD1 as D (5 bases). Germline CDR1 SNHLY, CDR2 FYNNEI. The V end lost 7 bases, the J end lost 4 bases, and 13 bases lay between the germline ends. The CDR3 runs 13 residues. CDR3 protein: CASTRGGITEAFF. Written as DNA, the CDR3 is TGTGCCAGCACCCGTGGGGGGATCACTGAAGCTTTCTTT.

The CDR3 reads CASTRDRGNTIYF. DNA for the CDR3: TGTGCCAGCACAAGGGACAGGGGGAACACCATATATTTT. The gene calls are TRBV4-2 and TRBJ1-3; TRBD1 agrees at 11 bases. The CDR3 totals 13 residues. V lost 7 bases and J lost 7; bases outside the gene matches: 3. Germline V gene data show CDR1 as LGHNA and CDR2 as YNFKEQ.

The gene calls are TRBV9 and TRBJ1-1, with D hard to call. V was shortened by 0 bases and J by 3 bases, with 12 bases between the two germline ends. The CDR3 has 15 amino acids. Germline-derived CDR1 and CDR2 are SGDLS and YYNGEE. DNA of the CDR3: TGTGCCAGCAGCGTAGATCACAGTCGGTACACTGAAGCTTTCTTT. Amino acids: CASSVDHSRYTEAFF.

The chain is built from TRBV11-2 and TRBJ2-1; 14 nucleotides agree with TRBD2. Germline V CDR1 and CDR2: SGHAT, FQNNGV. The CDR3 has 14 amino acids. V trimming: 6 bases; J trimming: 9 bases; junction bases outside the gene matches: 4. This CDR3 is CASRATSGRGEQFF. Here the CDR3 DNA reads TGTGCCAGCAGGGCGACTAGCGGGAGGGGTGAGCAGTTCTTC.

The count of this clone is one. Mismatch with germline at one junction end may stem from a read error. V and J are TRBV5-1 and TRBJ1-1; weak D call: TRBD1 (5 bases). This CDR3 contains 16 residues. Germline values: CDR1 SGHRS, CDR2 YFSETQ. The CDR3 DNA follows: TGCGCCAGCAGGTTGGGGGGATCGGCGAAAAACACTGAAGCTTTCTTT. This encodes CASRLGGSAKNTEAFF.

The CDR3 protein is CAWSVDRVGYF. DNA of the CDR3: TGTGCCTGGAGTGTCGACAGGGTTGGGTACTTC. The chain carries TRBV30 and TRBJ2-7, with 7 positions matching TRBD1. V trimming: 0 bases; J trimming: 12 bases; junction bases outside the gene matches: 5. This CDR3 has 11 amino acids. Germline V gene data show CDR1 as GTSNPN and CDR2 as SVGIG (reference sequence).

This clone appeared a single time. The V call is TRBV11-2, the J call TRBJ1-1; D unclear. CDR3 length: 14 amino acids. The V end was cut by 2 bases, the J end by 4 bases, with 11 bases between. Germline CDR1 reads SGHAT; CDR2 reads FQNNGV. CDR3: CASSLRGGGTEAFF. In nucleotides, the CDR3 is TGTGCCAGCAGCTTACGGGGTGGTGGCACTGAAGCTTTCTTT.

The chain recombines TRBV10-3 with TRBJ2-5; 9 bases align to TRBD2. CDR3 size: 14 residues. V dropped 4 bases and J dropped 3; count of bases not matched to a gene: 3. CDR1 is ENHRY and CDR2 is SYGVKD in the germline V gene. The CDR3 coding sequence is TGTGCCATCAGTGGTAGGACTAGCGAAGAGACCCAGTACTTC. Residues: CAISGRTSEETQYF.